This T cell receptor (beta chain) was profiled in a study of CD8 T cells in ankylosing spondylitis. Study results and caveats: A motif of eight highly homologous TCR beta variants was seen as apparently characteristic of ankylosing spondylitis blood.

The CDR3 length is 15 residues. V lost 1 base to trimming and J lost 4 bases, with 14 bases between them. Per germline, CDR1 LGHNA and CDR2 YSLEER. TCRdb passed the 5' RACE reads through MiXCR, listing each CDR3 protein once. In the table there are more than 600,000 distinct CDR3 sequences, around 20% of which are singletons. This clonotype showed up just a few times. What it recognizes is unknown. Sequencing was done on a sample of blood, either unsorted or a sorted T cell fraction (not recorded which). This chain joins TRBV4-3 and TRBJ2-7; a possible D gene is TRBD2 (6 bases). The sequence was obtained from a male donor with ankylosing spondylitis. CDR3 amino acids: CASSQVYGSRYEQYF. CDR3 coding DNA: TGCGCCAGCAGCCAAGTTTACGGGAGTAGGTACGAGCAGTACTTC.